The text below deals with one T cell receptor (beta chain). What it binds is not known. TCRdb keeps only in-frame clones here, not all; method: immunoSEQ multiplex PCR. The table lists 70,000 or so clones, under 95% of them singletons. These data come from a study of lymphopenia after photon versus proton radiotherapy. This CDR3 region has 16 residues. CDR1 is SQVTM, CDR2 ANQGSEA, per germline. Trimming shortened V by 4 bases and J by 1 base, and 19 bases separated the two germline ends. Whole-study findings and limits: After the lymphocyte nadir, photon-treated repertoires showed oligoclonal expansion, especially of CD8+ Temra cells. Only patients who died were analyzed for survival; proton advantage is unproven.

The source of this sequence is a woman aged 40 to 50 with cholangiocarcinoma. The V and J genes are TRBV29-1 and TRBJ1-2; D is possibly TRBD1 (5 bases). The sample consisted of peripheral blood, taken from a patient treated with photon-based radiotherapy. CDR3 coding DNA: TGCAGCGTTGCGAGACTTGGGACGCACCTTAACTATGGCTACACCTTC. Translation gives CSVARLGTHLNYGYTF.